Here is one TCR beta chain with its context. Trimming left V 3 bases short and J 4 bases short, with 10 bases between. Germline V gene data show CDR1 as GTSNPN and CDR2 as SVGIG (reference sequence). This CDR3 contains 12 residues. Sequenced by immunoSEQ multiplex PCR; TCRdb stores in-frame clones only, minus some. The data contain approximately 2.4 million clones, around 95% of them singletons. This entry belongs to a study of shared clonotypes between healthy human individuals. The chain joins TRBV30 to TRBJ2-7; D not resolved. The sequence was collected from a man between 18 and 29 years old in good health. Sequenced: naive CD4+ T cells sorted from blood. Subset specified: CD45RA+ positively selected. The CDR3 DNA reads TGTGCCTGGAGCGGGTCCTATTACGAGCAGTACTTC. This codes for CAWSGSYYEQYF.